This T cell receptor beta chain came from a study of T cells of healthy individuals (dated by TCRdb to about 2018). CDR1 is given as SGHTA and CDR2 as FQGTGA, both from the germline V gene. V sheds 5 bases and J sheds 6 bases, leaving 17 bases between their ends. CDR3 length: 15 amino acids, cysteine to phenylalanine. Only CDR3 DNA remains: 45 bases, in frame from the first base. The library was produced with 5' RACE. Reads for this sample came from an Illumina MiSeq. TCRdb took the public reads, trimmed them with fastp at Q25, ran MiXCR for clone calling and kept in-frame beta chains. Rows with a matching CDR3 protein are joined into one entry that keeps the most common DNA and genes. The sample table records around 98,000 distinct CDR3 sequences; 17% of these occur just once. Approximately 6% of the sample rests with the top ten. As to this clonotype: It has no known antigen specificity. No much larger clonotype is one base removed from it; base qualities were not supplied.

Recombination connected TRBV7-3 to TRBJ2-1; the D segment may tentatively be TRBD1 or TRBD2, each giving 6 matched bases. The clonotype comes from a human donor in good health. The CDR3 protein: CASSQTGAGANEQFF. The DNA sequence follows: TGTGCCAGCAGCCAGACGGGGGCAGGGGCCAATGAGCAGTTCTTC.